The 6 T cell receptor beta chains below all came from one sample that was sequenced in a study of T cell repertoires in cytomegalovirus infection. For these receptors, no antigen is known. TCRdb redid the calling of the reads with MiXCR, one entry per CDR3 protein. Of about 920,000 distinct CDR3 sequences listed, around 30% are singletons. Sequenced here: cultured CD8+ T cells from PBMCs, sampled from culture after CMV antigen stimulation. Every receptor here comes from a human donor in good health (CMV status not recorded). Some clones in this sample may be carry-over from other donors' samples.

This clonotype has more than one count but fewer than ten. This chain connects TRBV27 to TRBJ2-1, with no clear D. This CDR3 comprises 15 residues. The V gene's germline CDR1 is MNHEY and CDR2 SMNVEV (reference sequence). Trimming took 3 bases from V and 2 from J, leaving 11 bases between them. CDR3 protein: CASSLNGATYNEQFF. CDR3 DNA: TGTGCCAGCAGTTTGAATGGAGCCACCTACAATGAGCAGTTCTTC.

This sequence joins TRBV5-4 and TRBJ1-1; D ambiguous. The CDR3 totals 14 residues. Between the trimmed V and J ends, which lost 3 bases and 12 bases, there was a span of 21 bases. CDR1 is SGHNT, CDR2 YYREEE, per germline (reference sequence). Here the CDR3 reads CASSWSPDGEATFF. In DNA form, the CDR3 reads TGTGCCAGCAGCTGGAGCCCGGACGGGGAGGCAACTTTCTTT.

This clonotype was recorded many times. This chain uses TRBV11-2 with TRBJ2-7; D gene unclear. With 1 base removed from V and 7 bases from J, the gap between germline ends came to 17 bases. Germline-derived CDR1 and CDR2 are SGHAT and FQNNGV. The CDR3 sequence is 15 residues long. The DNA of the CDR3 is TGTGCCAGCAGCTTAGGCAATCGAAACCTAGGTGAGCAGTACTTC. Encoded protein: CASSLGNRNLGEQYF.

The chain uses TRBV13 and TRBJ1-1, with TRBD1 as a possible D gene (6 bases). Trimming cost V 5 bases and J 2 bases, with 18 bases left between them. In germline, CDR1 is PRHDT, CDR2 FYEKMQ (reference sequence). The length of the CDR3 is 16 residues. This CDR3 reads CASSNIRGGENTEAFF. The CDR3 nucleotides are TGTGCCAGCAGCAACATCAGGGGCGGGGAAAACACTGAAGCTTTCTTT.

This clonotype appeared a few times. The J gene is TRBJ2-1, the V gene TRBV7-4; the match to TRBD2 covers 7 bases. After removal of 4 bases from V and 1 base from J, the junction contained 7 bases not matched to a gene. The CDR3 extends over 16 amino acids. Per the germline V gene, CDR1 is SGHVT and CDR2 is SQSDAQ. This CDR3 reads CASSSVGRGSYNEQFF. Here the CDR3 DNA reads TGTGCCAGCAGCTCCGTTGGGCGGGGGTCCTACAATGAGCAGTTCTTC.

This clonotype came up a few times. The chain couples TRBV6-5 to TRBJ2-6; D call uncertain. CDR1 MNHEY and CDR2 SVGAGI come from the germline V gene. This CDR3 comprises 16 residues. V was trimmed by 9 bases and J by 0 bases, leaving 15 bases between them. This CDR3 reads CARLITGSSGANVLTF. CDR3 nucleotide sequence: TGTGCCAGACTTATAACCGGTAGCTCTGGGGCCAACGTCCTGACTTTC.